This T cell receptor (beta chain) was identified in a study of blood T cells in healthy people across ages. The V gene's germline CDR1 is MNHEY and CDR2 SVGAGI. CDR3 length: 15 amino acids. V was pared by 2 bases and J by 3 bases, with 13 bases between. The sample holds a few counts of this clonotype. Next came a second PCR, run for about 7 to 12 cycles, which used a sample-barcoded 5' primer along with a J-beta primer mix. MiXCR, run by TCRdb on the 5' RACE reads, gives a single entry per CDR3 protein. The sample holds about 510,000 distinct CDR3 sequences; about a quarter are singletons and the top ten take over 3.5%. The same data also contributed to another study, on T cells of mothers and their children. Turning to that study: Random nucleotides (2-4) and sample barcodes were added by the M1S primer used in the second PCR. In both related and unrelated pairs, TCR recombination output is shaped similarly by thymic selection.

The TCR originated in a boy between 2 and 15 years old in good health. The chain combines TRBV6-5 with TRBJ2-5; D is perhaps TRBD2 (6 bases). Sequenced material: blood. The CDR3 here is CASSYTGEVEETQYF. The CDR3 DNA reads TGTGCCAGCAGTTACACGGGGGAGGTTGAAGAGACCCAGTACTTC.